This note documents a single T cell receptor (beta chain) sequence. Its antigen is still unknown. These data belong to a study of T cell responses to AZD1222 COVID-19 vaccine. General study findings and limits: Recipients of two AZD1222 doses showed rising Spike-specific TCR breadth and depth.

Analysis merged second doses at about 4 or about 12 weeks. The CDR3 has 16 amino acids. J lost 4 bases, V lost 3 bases, and 7 bases had no gene match. CDR1 is SGDLS and CDR2 is YYNGEE in the germline V gene. The repertoire was sequenced with immunoSEQ multiplex PCR; TCRdb's copy has only in-frame clones and lacks some. The table has 77,000 or so clones, 87% seen once. The source is an adult who received the AZD1222 COVID-19 vaccine. The gene calls are TRBV9 and TRBJ2-1, with 10 bases matching TRBD2. The material sequenced was peripheral blood, taken 28 days after the second AZD1222 dose. DNA for the CDR3: TGTGCCAGCAGCGCAGATAGCGGGGGGATATACAATGAGCAGTTCTTC. This gives the protein CASSADSGGIYNEQFF.